The 9 T cell receptor beta chains given below trace back to one sample, sequenced in a study of blood T cells in healthy people across ages. Primers used in a second PCR of about 6 to 11 cycles were a sample-barcoded 5' primer and a J-beta primer mix. TCRdb re-called the 5' RACE reads through MiXCR, storing one row per CDR3 protein. The sample carries roughly 2 million distinct CDR3 sequences, about 50% recorded once. Sequencing was performed on blood. These receptors were collected from a woman aged 40 to 50 in good health.

The sample holds a few counts of this clonotype. This chain uses TRBV10-3 with TRBJ2-1; 9 bases match TRBD1. This CDR3 is 13 amino acids long. The junction had 5 bases not matched to a gene; V was cut back by 6 bases and J by 8 bases. The germline V gene encodes CDR1 ENHRY and CDR2 SYGVKD. This chain's CDR3 is CAIRGTGTDEQFF. In nucleotides, the CDR3 is TGTGCCATCAGGGGGACAGGGACCGATGAGCAGTTCTTC.

The chain uses TRBV20-1 and TRBJ2-1; 11 bases match TRBD2. CDR1 and CDR2 from the germline V gene are DFQATT and SNEGSKA (reference sequence). Losses at the gene ends were 1 base for V and 6 bases for J; bases not matched to a gene: 11. The CDR3 length is 17 residues. Here the CDR3 reads CSARASRGSGGANEQFF. CDR3 nucleotide sequence: TGCAGTGCTAGAGCCTCACGGGGTAGCGGGGGGGCCAATGAGCAGTTCTTC.

V gene TRBV6-5 combines with J gene TRBJ1-2; no clear D gene. Per the germline V gene, CDR1 is MNHEY and CDR2 is SVGAGI. The V end lost 2 bases, the J end lost 3 bases, and 16 bases lay between the germline ends. This CDR3 is 16 amino acids long. The CDR3 is CASSYGNNGNDYGYTF. Here the CDR3 DNA reads TGTGCCAGCAGTTACGGAAACAACGGGAATGACTATGGCTACACCTTC.

This chain connects TRBV4-2 to TRBJ2-5; 9 nucleotides agree with TRBD2. Germline CDR1 and CDR2: LGHNA and YNFKEQ. V was clipped by 5 bases and J by 3 bases; unmatched bases: 13. The CDR3 runs to 17 residues. The DNA for the CDR3 is TGTGCCAGCAGCATAGATAAGTTATTAGCGGGGGAAGAGACCCAGTACTTC. The encoded protein is CASSIDKLLAGEETQYF.

In its sample, this clonotype was seen a few times. This chain joins TRBV28 and TRBJ2-4; possibly TRBD2 for D (6 bases). CDR3 length equals 15 residues. CDR1 is MDHEN, CDR2 SYDVKM, per germline. Trimming cost V 2 bases and J 4 bases, with 12 bases left between them. The CDR3 is CASSLRGTVKNIQYF. The CDR3 DNA is TGTGCCAGCAGTTTACGGGGGACTGTTAAAAACATTCAGTACTTC.

The V and J genes are TRBV13 and TRBJ2-3; 12 positions agree with TRBD2. The CDR3 covers 19 residues. Germline V gene data show CDR1 as PRHDT and CDR2 as FYEKMQ (reference sequence). The J segment lost 0 bases and the V segment lost 0 bases, leaving 7 bases of the junction unmatched. The DNA of the CDR3 is TGTGCCAGCAGCTTAGGACTAGCGGGGGGACCCCCAAGCACAGATACGCAGTATTTT. The encoded protein is CASSLGLAGGPPSTDTQYF.

The V call is TRBV29-1, the J call TRBJ1-4; 7 bases match TRBD1. V gave up 2 bases and J gave up 7 bases; unmatched junction bases: 7. The CDR3 runs 14 residues. Germline V CDR1 and CDR2: SQVTM, ANQGSEA. The CDR3 sequence: CSVEYETGPEKLFF. In DNA, the CDR3 is TGCAGCGTTGAATATGAGACAGGGCCTGAAAAACTGTTTTTT.

This chain joins TRBV29-1 and TRBJ2-5, with 9 nucleotides matching TRBD1. The J call may be mistaken, given a closer DNA end match to TRBJ2-7. The CDR3 runs 14 residues. Germline CDR1 SQVTM, CDR2 ANQGSEA. The chain's CDR3 is CSAVASGQGHEQYF. DNA of the CDR3: TGCAGCGCTGTAGCGTCGGGACAGGGCCACGAGCAGTACTTC.

This clonotype came up a few times. The chain combines TRBV12-3 or TRBV12-4 with TRBJ2-1; D is uncertain. The CDR3 covers 11 residues. Trimming pared 9 bases from V and 5 bases from J, leaving 8 bases between. CDR3 sequence (DNA): TGTGCCAGTAGGGAACACAATGAGCAGTTCTTC. Protein product: CASREHNEQFF.